The entry below gives a single T cell receptor (beta chain) sequence along with its context. This specimen comes from a study of cytotoxic CD8 clonotypes in ibrutinib-treated CLL. Sequencing was performed with immunoSEQ multiplex PCR; in TCRdb, only in-frame clones are kept and a portion is missing. The table lists some 200,000 clones, about 75% of them singletons. The CDR3 extends over 14 amino acids. Germline values: CDR1 LNHDA, CDR2 SQIVND (reference sequence). V lost 5 bases and J 2 bases, leaving 13 bases between the germline ends. This chain uses TRBV19 with TRBJ2-7, with D tentatively TRBD2 (6 bases). This sample comprised PBMCs, obtained after 12 months of ibrutinib treatment. The TCR originated in a human donor with chronic lymphocytic leukemia. Here the CDR3 reads CASSLPGLPYEQYF. The CDR3 bases are TGTGCCAGTAGTCTTCCGGGACTCCCCTACGAGCAGTACTTC.